This record looks at one T cell receptor (beta chain) sequence and its context. V was pared by 3 bases and J by 10 bases, with 16 bases between. The germline CDR1 and CDR2 sequences are KGHSH and LQKENI. The length of the CDR3 is 15 residues. Original processing notes: The assay estimated nucleated cells by amplifying reference gene primers. Profiling relied on immunoSEQ multiplex PCR, and the TCRdb table lists in-frame clones only, not all of them. That table gives V, J and clone size, and the DNA gave D and trimming. The profile shows fewer than 350,000 clones, around 90% of them singletons. This entry belongs to a study of blood T cell repertoires in COVID-19. Study details: Acute and convalescent COVID-19 specimens originated in the United States, Italy and Spain. PBMCs, B-cell-depleted T cells, or T cells provided the cDNA or gDNA that made up the material.

This sequence joins TRBV18 and TRBJ1-6, with D possibly TRBD1 on 5 matching bases. The receptor's source is a woman in her thirties with COVID-19, enrolled during active disease. The sequencing input was peripheral blood. In DNA form, the CDR3 reads TGTGCCAGCTCACCGCGGCAGGGATCGGACTCACCCCTCCACTTT. Amino acid sequence: CASSPRQGSDSPLHF.